This T cell receptor (beta chain) was retrieved from a study of identical twins. Trimming stripped 1 base from V and 1 base from J, with 14 bases between. Germline-derived CDR1 and CDR2 are WNHNN and SYGVQD (reference sequence). The CDR3 loop spans 16 amino acids. The table lists this clonotype with many counts. TCRdb called the 5' RACE reads again in MiXCR, with one record for every CDR3 protein. The top ten hold around 2% of the sample, which has approximately 670,000 distinct CDR3 sequences, approximately 6.1% seen once. The chain employs TRBV10-1 and TRBJ2-7, with D possibly matching TRBD1 (5 bases). Sequenced input: naive T cells sorted from blood. This TCR came from a man aged 18 to 35 in good health. This CDR3 reads CASSELIPRQSYEQYV. The CDR3 nucleotides are TGCGCCAGCAGTGAGTTGATACCTCGACAGTCCTACGAGCAGTACGTC.